This TCR beta chain was sequenced in a study of T cell responses to AZD1222 COVID-19 vaccine. Findings and caveats of the study: Repertoires were obtained solely post-peak T cell response. White British people made up most donors, females outnumbered males, and clonal diversity was possibly underestimated. Baseline antibody screening turned up just a handful of seropositive AZD1222 recipients.

The CDR3 is 18 residues long. Losses at the gene ends were 0 bases for V and 4 bases for J; bases not matched to a gene: 11. Germline V gene sequence: CDR1 LGHNA, CDR2 YNFKEQ. On this clone: The antigen is not known.

Repertoires were generated with immunoSEQ multiplex PCR, while TCRdb's copy carries only in-frame clones and drops some. The sample yields under 130,000 clones, 89% seen once. The source is an adult who received the AZD1222 COVID-19 vaccine. The J gene is TRBJ2-5, the V gene TRBV4-2; TRBD2 agrees at 10 bases. This specimen was peripheral blood, taken 28 days after the second AZD1222 dose. The CDR3 here is CASSQDSASGRLGETQYF. The CDR3 DNA reads TGTGCCAGCAGCCAAGATAGTGCTAGCGGGAGACTTGGAGAGACCCAGTACTTC.